The 26 T cell receptor beta chains in this list originate from one sample, sequenced in a study of radiotherapy plus CTLA-4 blockade in lung cancer. The table came from immunoSEQ multiplex PCR; TCRdb's copy has only in-frame clones and leaves some out. This sample has some 110,000 clones, with roughly 80% found just once. Sequenced here: peripheral blood, sampled from a patient treated with radiotherapy plus ipilimumab. The receptor set was obtained from a human donor with non-small cell lung cancer who had a partial response to radiotherapy plus ipilimumab.

This clone was seen a handful of times. The V and J genes are TRBV5-1 and TRBJ1-3, with a possible D match to TRBD1 (5 bases). The CDR3 is 19 residues long. Germline CDR1 and CDR2: SGHRS and YFSETQ. Trimming removed 0 bases at V and 1 base at J, with 20 bases between. CDR3 in amino acids: CASSLESRQPFLSGNTIYF. DNA of the CDR3: TGCGCCAGCAGCTTGGAAAGTCGACAGCCCTTCCTATCTGGAAACACCATATATTTT. The entire variable domain, with the rest obtained from reference TRBV5-1 and TRBJ1-3, is as follows: KAGVTQTPRYLIKTRGQQVTLSCSPISGHRSVSWYQQTPGQGLQFLFEYFSETQRNKGNFPGRFSGRQFSNSRSEMNVSTLELGDSALYLCASSLESRQPFLSGNTIYFGEGSWLTVV.

This clone has a handful of counts. The chain combines TRBV7-9 with TRBJ1-2; D call uncertain. Deletions cut 1 base from V and 9 bases from J, with 9 bases between. Germline V CDR1 and CDR2: SEHNR, FQNEAQ (reference sequence). This CDR3 has 12 amino acids. The CDR3 region has the DNA TGTGCCAGCAGCTTAGATCAGCGTAGCTACACCTTC. Its translation is CASSLDQRSYTF.

This chain uses TRBV6-5 with TRBJ1-5; D not certain. The CDR3 has 15 residues. In germline, CDR1 is MNHEY, CDR2 SVGAGI. V was shortened by 4 bases and J by 2 bases, with 12 bases between the two germline ends. CDR3 in DNA: TGTGCCAGCAGTTCGGTCGCGATAGGCAATCAGCCCCAGCATTTT. It yields the protein CASSSVAIGNQPQHF.

The rearrangement uses TRBV6-5 and TRBJ2-5, with D perhaps matching TRBD1 (5 bases). This CDR3 contains 13 residues. CDR1 and CDR2 (germline): MNHEY, SVGAGI. With 3 bases removed from V and 3 bases from J, the gap between germline ends came to 8 bases. CDR3 in amino acids: CASSYGAEETQYF. In DNA form, the CDR3 reads TGTGCCAGCAGTTATGGGGCTGAAGAGACCCAGTACTTC.

The chain has TRBV4-3 and TRBJ2-1; 10 nucleotides align to TRBD2. Germline CDR1 LGHNA, CDR2 YSLEER. V lost 0 bases to trimming and J lost 15 bases; unmatched junction nucleotides: 11. The CDR3 runs to 15 residues. CDR3 sequence reads: CASSQDEAGGLLPFF. The DNA of the CDR3 is TGCGCCAGCAGCCAAGATGAAGCGGGAGGGCTTCTGCCGTTCTTC.

This clone was observed once. The V and J genes are TRBV19 and TRBJ2-2; the match to TRBD1 covers 9 bases. J lost 6 bases, V lost 4 bases, and 6 bases had no gene match. This CDR3 comprises 15 residues. The germline CDR1 and CDR2 sequences are LNHDA and SQIVND (reference sequence). CDR3 DNA: TGTGCCAGTAGTAGGGGACAGGGATTCCCCGGGGAGCTGTTTTTT. This codes for CASSRGQGFPGELFF.

This chain uses TRBV19 with TRBJ2-6; D perhaps matches TRBD1 (6 bases). Per the germline V gene, CDR1 is LNHDA and CDR2 is SQIVND (reference sequence). V gave up 5 bases and J gave up 4 bases, with 12 bases separating them. This CDR3 has 15 residues. Here the CDR3 DNA reads TGTGCCAGTAGTCCCGCAGGGGCCGGGGCCAACGTCCTGACTTTC. Amino acid sequence: CASSPAGAGANVLTF.

In the case of this clone: The junction departs from germline at one end; a sequencing error may be responsible. Other DNA sequences within the sample encode an identical CDR3. The chain recombines TRBV19 with TRBJ1-3; the D is unclear. This CDR3 region has 14 residues. Germline V gives CDR1 LNHDA, CDR2 SQIVND (reference sequence). The CDR3 DNA sequence: TGTGCCAGCAGTATGGTCGGCTCTGGAAACACCATATATTTT. Protein product: CASSMVGSGNTIYF.

This clone appeared a single time. This chain uses TRBV10-2 with TRBJ2-3; D unclear. The germline CDR1 and CDR2 sequences are WSHSY and SAAADI. The CDR3 runs to 14 residues. Trimming pared 7 bases from V and 2 bases from J, leaving 13 bases between. This CDR3 is CASKSVEDTDTQYF. The CDR3 region has the DNA TGCGCCAGCAAATCAGTTGAGGACACAGATACGCAGTATTTT.

This clone has more than one count but fewer than ten. J is TRBJ2-1 and V is TRBV2; 11 bases map to TRBD2. Germline V gene data show CDR1 as SNHLY and CDR2 as FYNNEI. This CDR3 comprises 15 residues. V lost 6 bases to trimming and J lost 7 bases; unmatched junction nucleotides: 8. DNA for the CDR3: TGTGCCAGCAGCCCAACTAGCGGGAGAAGAAATGAGCAGTTCTTC. Its protein product is CASSPTSGRRNEQFF. Supplemented by reference TRBV2 and TRBJ2-1, the full variable domain reads EPEVTQTPSHQVTQMGQEVILRCVPISNHLYFYWYRQILGQKVEFLVSFYNNEISEKSEIFDDQFSVERPDGSNFTLKIRSTKLEDSAMYFCASSPTSGRRNEQFFGPGTRLTVL.

V is TRBV7-8 and J is TRBJ1-5; D remains ambiguous. The germline V gene has CDR1 SGHVS and CDR2 FQNEAQ. This CDR3 has 13 amino acids. The germline V and J ends were trimmed by 1 base and 7 bases, with 8 bases remaining between them. CDR3 nucleotides: TGTGCCAGCAGCTTAGGTCGGGGACAGCCCCAGCATTTT. Protein sequence: CASSLGRGQPQHF.

The genes are TRBV10-3 and TRBJ2-7; TRBD2 agrees at 7 bases. The ends lost 4 bases at V and 4 bases at J; junction bases unmatched: 7. Germline V gene data show CDR1 as ENHRY and CDR2 as SYGVKD. The CDR3 sequence is 14 residues long. Written as DNA, the CDR3 is TGTGCCATCAGTGTGGGCCTAGCGGTTTACGAGCAGTACTTC. Translation: CAISVGLAVYEQYF.

With respect to this clone: The junction does not match germline at one end; this may be a read error. This chain joins TRBV10-3 and TRBJ2-2, with D possibly being TRBD1 (6 bases). This CDR3 comprises 14 residues. CDR1 is ENHRY and CDR2 is SYGVKD in the germline V gene. The CDR3 loop is CAVRQETNTGELFF. CDR3 coding DNA: TGTGCCGTCAGACAGGAGACGAACACCGGGGAGCTGTTTTTT.

The CDR3 sequence is CASSLVSVGRRELFF. In nucleotides, the CDR3 is TGTGCCAGCAGCTTAGTATCAGTGGGCCGGCGGGAGCTGTTTTTT. The genes are TRBV11-2 and TRBJ2-2; D is uncertain. Germline loops: CDR1 SGHAT, CDR2 FQNNGV. The V end was cut by 1 base, the J end by 9 bases, with 15 bases between. This CDR3 is built from 15 residues.

This clone was seen just once. The CDR3 here is CASSPLMGQTGATEAFF. CDR3 in DNA: TGTGCCAGCAGCCCCCTTATGGGCCAGACAGGGGCGACTGAAGCTTTCTTT. The genes are TRBV7-9 and TRBJ1-1; 8 bases fit TRBD1. Trimming at V came to 5 bases and at J to 5 bases, leaving 16 bases not matched to a gene. This CDR3 is 17 amino acids long. Germline-derived CDR1 and CDR2 are SEHNR and FQNEAQ (reference sequence).

The chain employs TRBV25-1 and TRBJ2-5; TRBD1 matches 8 bases. V lost 6 bases to trimming and J lost 0 bases; unmatched junction nucleotides: 12. The CDR3 length is 17 residues. CDR1 is MGHDK, CDR2 SYGVNS, per germline. CDR3 amino acids: CASSKLPGQEYQETQYF. Written as DNA, the CDR3 is TGTGCCAGCAGCAAATTACCGGGACAGGAGTACCAAGAGACCCAGTACTTC.

The chain couples TRBV19 to TRBJ1-2, with D perhaps matching TRBD1 (6 bases). The germline CDR1 and CDR2 sequences are LNHDA and SQIVND (reference sequence). Trimming stripped 0 bases from V and 5 bases from J, with 16 bases between. This CDR3 spans 16 amino acids. CDR3: CASSIELRGAVYGYTF. CDR3 DNA sequence: TGTGCCAGTAGTATAGAGCTCAGGGGTGCAGTGTATGGCTACACCTTC.

This clone has only one observation. The rearrangement joins TRBV4-1 to TRBJ2-1; 14 nucleotides match TRBD2. J was trimmed by 5 bases and V by 1 base; bases with no gene match: 13. This CDR3 spans 20 amino acids. Looked up from germline, CDR1 is MGHRA and CDR2 is YSYEKL. CDR3 coding DNA: TGCGCCAGCAGCCAAGGACTAGCGGGAGGGTTTAAGGGTTGGGACAATGAGCAGTTCTTC. Protein: CASSQGLAGGFKGWDNEQFF.

In this sample, this clone turned up a few times. The rearrangement uses TRBV7-3 and TRBJ2-1; 8 nucleotides match TRBD2. This CDR3 contains 17 residues. Trimming cost V 3 bases and J 5 bases; bases outside gene matches: 12. CDR1 is SGHTA, CDR2 FQGTGA, per germline. CDR3 sequence reads: CASSFSPTSGADNEQFF. CDR3 nucleotide sequence: TGTGCCAGCAGCTTCAGCCCAACTAGCGGAGCCGACAATGAGCAGTTCTTC.

There are a few counts of this clone. The chain carries TRBV2 and TRBJ1-3, with D unclear. This CDR3 comprises 16 residues. Trimming pared 4 bases from V and 0 bases from J, leaving 13 bases between. The germline V gene has CDR1 SNHLY and CDR2 FYNNEI. The CDR3 bases are TGTGCCAGCAGTGTTCAAGGCGGCATCTCTGGAAACACCATATATTTT. Protein product: CASSVQGGISGNTIYF.

A word on this clone: The germline gene is not matched at one end of the junction; a read error may be the cause. This CDR3 is also generated by other DNA sequences in the sample. The V call is TRBV18, the J call TRBJ1-1; TRBD1 matches at 10 bases. This CDR3 region has 15 residues. Germline assignment: CDR1 KGHSH and CDR2 LQKENI. Here the CDR3 DNA reads TGTGCCAGCTCACCCGCCGGGACAGGGGACACTGAGGCTTTCTTT. It codes for CASSPAGTGDTEAFF.

The chain combines TRBV7-2 with TRBJ1-3; D gene ambiguous. CDR1 is SGHTA, CDR2 FQGNSA, per germline. V was cut by 1 base and J by 0 bases, with 4 bases left in between. This CDR3 region has 14 residues. Here the CDR3 DNA reads TGTGCCAGCAGCTTAGACATCTCTGGAAACACCATATATTTT. It codes for CASSLDISGNTIYF.

V and J are TRBV5-4 and TRBJ2-3, with TRBD1 matching over 9 bases. The CDR3 covers 15 residues. Germline CDR1 is SGHNT and CDR2 is YYREEE (reference sequence). The J segment lost 4 bases and the V segment lost 4 bases, leaving 7 bases of the junction unmatched. The CDR3 nucleotides read TGTGCCAGCAGCCCGGGGACAGGGATGGCAGATACGCAGTATTTT. It specifies CASSPGTGMADTQYF. The full variable domain, in which reference TRBV5-4 and TRBJ2-3 provide the parts outside the CDR3, is ETGVTQSPTHLIKTRGQQVTLRCSSQSGHNTVSWYQQALGQGPQFIFQYYREEENGRGNFPPRFSGLQFPNYSSELNVNALELDDSALYLCASSPGTGMADTQYFGPGTRLTVL.

V gene TRBV6-1 combines with J gene TRBJ2-7; 9 bases align to TRBD1. The CDR3 runs 12 residues. Germline V gene lookup returns CDR1 MNHNS and CDR2 SASEGT. The V gene end was trimmed by 9 bases and the J gene end by 6 bases; junction bases not matched to a gene: 6. CDR3 amino acids: CASRTGVTEQYF. DNA of the CDR3: TGTGCCAGTAGGACAGGGGTGACCGAGCAGTACTTC.

The V and J genes are TRBV12-5 and TRBJ1-1; TRBD1 matches 7 bases. Germline V gives CDR1 LGHNT, CDR2 FRNRAP. V shed 2 bases, J shed 4 bases, and the junction held 1 base outside the gene matches. The CDR3 contains 13 residues. CDR3 DNA: TGTGCTAGTGGTTTGCGACAGGGCACTGAAGCTTTCTTT. It encodes CASGLRQGTEAFF.

This clone was seen only a few times. The chain employs TRBV7-2 and TRBJ2-1; 13 bases line up with TRBD2. The J segment lost 6 bases and the V segment lost 3 bases, leaving 14 bases of the junction unmatched. Germline lookup yields CDR1 SGHTA and CDR2 FQGNSA. The CDR3 totals 19 residues. CDR3 nucleotide sequence: TGTGCCAGCAGCTTGGGGATACTAGCGGGAGGGTCCGGGGGCAATGAGCAGTTCTTC. Its translation: CASSLGILAGGSGGNEQFF.